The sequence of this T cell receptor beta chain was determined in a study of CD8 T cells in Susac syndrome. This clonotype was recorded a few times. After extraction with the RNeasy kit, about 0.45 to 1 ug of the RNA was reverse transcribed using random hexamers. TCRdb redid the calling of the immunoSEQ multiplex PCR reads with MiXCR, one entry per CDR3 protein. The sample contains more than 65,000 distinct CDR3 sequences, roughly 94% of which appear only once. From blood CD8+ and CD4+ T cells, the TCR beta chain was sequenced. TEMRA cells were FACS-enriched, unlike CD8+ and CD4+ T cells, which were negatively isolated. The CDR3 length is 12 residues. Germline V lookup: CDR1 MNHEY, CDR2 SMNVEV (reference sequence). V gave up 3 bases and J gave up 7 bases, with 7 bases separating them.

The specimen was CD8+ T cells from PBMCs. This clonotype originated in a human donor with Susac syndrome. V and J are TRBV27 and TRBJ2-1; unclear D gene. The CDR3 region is CASSLGANEQFF. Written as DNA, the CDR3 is TGTGCCAGCAGTTTGGGCGCGAATGAGCAGTTCTTC.